The 23 T cell receptor beta chains listed next were all sequenced from one sample in a study of T-cell reconstitution after alpha-beta-depleted transplantation in children. The TCRbeta library was prepared with unique molecular identifiers. TCRdb reprocessed the PCR reads with MiXCR, giving one entry per CDR3 protein. The sample has roughly 500,000 distinct CDR3 sequences, under 12% seen once. Specimen: PBMCs, collected before TCRalphabeta/CD19-depleted stem cell transplant. The source is a child aged 2-15 years with inherited bone marrow failure, due to receive a stem cell transplant.

This clonotype was detected many times. The chain is built from TRBV13 and TRBJ2-7; 10 nucleotides agree with TRBD2. CDR3 length equals 15 residues. The germline CDR1 and CDR2 sequences are PRHDT and FYEKMQ (reference sequence). Losses at the gene ends were 4 bases for V and 4 bases for J; bases not matched to a gene: 7. This CDR3 reads CASSYQREGRYEQYF. CDR3 bases: TGTGCCAGCAGCTATCAGCGGGAGGGCCGGTACGAGCAGTACTTC.

This clonotype has just a few counts. The chain joins TRBV7-2 to TRBJ1-3, with unresolved D. Germline CDR1 and CDR2: SGHTA and FQGNSA. Trimming took 1 base from V and 0 from J, leaving 10 bases between them. The CDR3 has 16 amino acids. CDR3 nucleotides: TGTGCCAGCAGCTTAGTATGGGTCCCCTCTGGAAACACCATATATTTT. Protein product: CASSLVWVPSGNTIYF.

This clonotype was counted many times. This chain joins TRBV12-3 or TRBV12-4 and TRBJ2-1; D is uncertain. The length of the CDR3 is 13 residues. Between the trimmed V and J ends, which lost 1 base and 5 bases, there was a span of 6 bases. The CDR3 spells CASSLVLHNEQFF. CDR3 nucleotides: TGTGCCAGCAGTTTAGTCCTGCACAATGAGCAGTTCTTC.

This clonotype was detected many times. V usage is TRBV7-2 and J usage is TRBJ2-5; D unresolved. The CDR3 extends over 14 amino acids. CDR1 is SGHTA, CDR2 FQGNSA, per germline. V was clipped by 1 base and J by 2 bases, with 8 bases between them. DNA of the CDR3: TGTGCCAGCAGCTTAGATCTGCGGCAAGAGACCCAGTACTTC. Its protein product is CASSLDLRQETQYF.

This clonotype was found many times. V is TRBV5-1 and J is TRBJ2-3; TRBD2 agrees at 9 bases. The CDR3 runs to 17 residues. V lost 3 bases and J lost 4; bases outside the gene matches: 12. The germline V gene encodes CDR1 SGHRS and CDR2 YFSETQ. CDR3 bases: TGCGCCAGCAGCTCCCCCCGACTAGCGGCTTCCGCAGATACGCAGTATTTT. Its protein is CASSSPRLAASADTQYF.

This clonotype was seen many times. The rearrangement joins TRBV3-1 to TRBJ2-3, with a tentative D call TRBD1 (5 bases). CDR3 size: 16 residues. V lost 5 bases and J lost 3, with 18 bases in between. Germline V gene sequence: CDR1 LGHDT, CDR2 YNNKEL (reference sequence). The chain's CDR3 is CASSEGAGQETDTQYF. The DNA of the CDR3 is TGTGCCAGCAGCGAAGGGGCCGGACAAGAGACAGATACGCAGTATTTT.

In this sample, this clonotype turned up many times. V and J are TRBV28 and TRBJ2-1; no clear D gene. V was trimmed by 6 bases and J by 7 bases, leaving 7 bases between them. Per the germline V gene, CDR1 is MDHEN and CDR2 is SYDVKM. The CDR3 has 11 amino acids. The CDR3 protein is CASRIGNEQFF. In DNA, the CDR3 is TGTGCCAGCAGAATAGGGAATGAGCAGTTCTTC.

Points on this clonotype: One base away lies a much larger clone, so this may be a sequencing read error. This chain connects TRBV20-1 to TRBJ2-2; either TRBD1 or TRBD2 may fit D (5 bases each). Per the germline V gene, CDR1 is DFQATT and CDR2 is SNEGSKA (reference sequence). This CDR3 region has 16 residues. CDR3 DNA sequence: TGCAGTGCCCGATCTATGGGGACCTCGAACACCGGGGCGCTGTTTTTT. Translating gives CSARSMGTSNTGALFF.

This clonotype showed up just a few times. The V gene is TRBV27, the J gene TRBJ2-1; weak D call: TRBD2 (6 bases). Between the trimmed V and J ends, which lost 6 bases and 3 bases, there was a span of 24 bases. The CDR3 has 18 residues. Germline V lookup: CDR1 MNHEY, CDR2 SMNVEV (reference sequence). For the CDR3, the DNA is TGTGCCAGCAGCTCTTCCATCGGAGAGCGGGTCGACTACAATGAGCAGTTCTTC. Translating gives CASSSSIGERVDYNEQFF.

As to this clonotype: Being one base from a much bigger clone, this may be a read error. The CDR3 coding sequence is TGTGCCAGCAGTCCTTCGTTTTGTGGCTACACCTTC. Its translation: CASSPSFCGYTF. The genes are TRBV12-3 or TRBV12-4 and TRBJ1-2; D gene uncertain. CDR3 length: 12 residues. V lost 5 bases and J lost 7, with 11 bases in between.

This clonotype was seen a handful of times. The chain couples TRBV7-2 to TRBJ2-3; 10 nucleotides match TRBD2. The CDR3 spans 16 residues. V lost 5 bases and J lost 4; bases outside the gene matches: 9. From germline, CDR1 is SGHTA and CDR2 FQGNSA. The CDR3 sequence: CASSLGLAGAADTQYF. In DNA, the CDR3 is TGTGCCAGCAGCCTAGGGCTAGCGGGAGCGGCAGATACGCAGTATTTT.

In its sample, this clonotype was seen many times. The chain is built from TRBV15 and TRBJ2-2, with a weak D call TRBD1 (6 bases). The V and J ends lost 0 bases and 1 base respectively, with 6 bases between them. The CDR3 extends over 15 amino acids. Germline loops: CDR1 LNHNV, CDR2 YYDKDF (reference sequence). The CDR3: CATSRDRGNTGELFF. In DNA, the CDR3 is TGTGCCACCAGCAGAGACAGGGGGAACACCGGGGAGCTGTTTTTT. The entire variable domain, with the rest obtained from reference TRBV15 and TRBJ2-2, is as follows: DAMVIQNPRYQVTQFGKPVTLSCSQTLNHNVMYWYQQKSSQAPKLLFHYYDKDFNNEADTPDNFQSRRPNTSFCFLDIRSPGLGDTAMYLCATSRDRGNTGELFFGEGSRLTVL.

This clonotype was detected many times. V and J are TRBV5-1 and TRBJ2-3, with 8 bases matching TRBD2. This CDR3 region has 16 residues. From germline, CDR1 is SGHRS and CDR2 YFSETQ. V dropped 5 bases and J dropped 1; count of bases not matched to a gene: 9. CDR3 in DNA: TGCGCCAGCAGGTTAAGGGCGACTAGCGGCACAGATACGCAGTATTTT. It yields the protein CASRLRATSGTDTQYF.

This clonotype was observed a handful of times. V gene TRBV30 combines with J gene TRBJ1-2, with D possibly TRBD1 on 5 matching bases. This CDR3 is built from 10 residues. Trimming cost V 6 bases and J 7 bases, with 9 bases left between them. Per the germline V gene, CDR1 is GTSNPN and CDR2 is SVGIG (reference sequence). CDR3 protein: CACQGFGYTF. The CDR3 bases are TGTGCCTGCCAGGGTTTTGGCTACACCTTC. The whole variable domain, filled in from reference TRBV30 and TRBJ1-2, reads SQTIHQWPATLVQPVGSPLSLECTVEGTSNPNLYWYRQAAGRGLQLLFYSVGIGQISSEVPQNLSASRPQDRQFILSSKKLLLSDSGFYLCACQGFGYTFGSGTRLTVV.

V usage is TRBV5-6 and J usage is TRBJ2-7; 9 nucleotides line up with TRBD1. The germline CDR1 and CDR2 sequences are SGHDT and YYEEEE. With V trimmed by 4 bases and J by 6 bases, 5 bases remained unmatched. The CDR3 is 13 amino acids. CDR3 amino acids: CASSRDRVSEQYF. CDR3 DNA sequence: TGTGCCAGCAGCCGGGACAGGGTATCCGAGCAGTACTTC.

This clonotype was recorded at least ten times. The gene calls are TRBV28 and TRBJ2-1, with D tentatively TRBD2 (6 bases). The CDR3 length is 14 residues. CDR1 is MDHEN and CDR2 is SYDVKM in the germline V gene. Trimming removed 2 bases at V and 6 bases at J, with 11 bases between. The CDR3 DNA reads as TGTGCCAGCAGTTTAGCGGGACTTATCAATGAGCAGTTCTTC. It translates to CASSLAGLINEQFF.

This clonotype was recorded at least ten times. This rearrangement joins TRBV27 to TRBJ2-7, with D uncertain. From germline, CDR1 is MNHEY and CDR2 SMNVEV (reference sequence). The germline V and J ends were trimmed by 0 bases and 1 base, with 7 bases remaining between them. There are 14 residues in the CDR3. As DNA, the CDR3 is TGTGCCAGCAGTTTATCGGGGATGTCCTACGAGCAGTACTTC. Translation: CASSLSGMSYEQYF.

The sample holds many counts of this clonotype. The CDR3 DNA reads TGCAGTGCCACCACGACGCGGCTGAACACTGAAGCTTTCTTT. The encoded protein is CSATTTRLNTEAFF. V is TRBV20-1 and J is TRBJ1-1; the D is unclear. Between the trimmed V and J ends, which lost 6 bases and 0 bases, there was a span of 14 bases. From germline, CDR1 is DFQATT and CDR2 SNEGSKA (reference sequence). The CDR3 consists of 14 residues.

This clonotype occurred a few times. The V and J genes are TRBV28 and TRBJ2-2, with D maybe TRBD1 (6 bases). There are 13 residues in the CDR3. With 10 bases removed from V and 6 bases from J, the gap between germline ends came to 15 bases. The V gene's germline CDR1 is MDHEN and CDR2 SYDVKM. The CDR3 bases are TGTGCCATGAGCCCAGGGGCCCCCGGGGAGCTGTTTTTT. It specifies CAMSPGAPGELFF.

The chain employs TRBV7-9 and TRBJ2-1; 8 bases agree with TRBD2. The CDR3 runs 15 residues. CDR1 and CDR2 from the germline V gene are SEHNR and FQNEAQ (reference sequence). The ends lost 7 bases at V and 8 bases at J; junction bases unmatched: 13. CDR3: CASNPGLVHIDEQFF. In nucleotides, the CDR3 is TGTGCCAGCAACCCGGGACTAGTTCACATCGATGAGCAGTTCTTC.

CDR3 DNA: TGTGCCACCAGCAGAGTTTATGCGGGGTACACAGATACGCAGTATTTT. As protein: CATSRVYAGYTDTQYF. This sequence joins TRBV15 and TRBJ2-3; TRBD2 might be the D (6 bases). Germline V CDR1 and CDR2: LNHNV, YYDKDF (reference sequence). This CDR3 is built from 16 residues. The V end was cut by 1 base, the J end by 2 bases, with 13 bases between.

In this sample, this clonotype turned up a few times. The rearrangement uses TRBV2 and TRBJ2-5; 10 nucleotides match TRBD1. CDR3 size: 15 residues. Trimming at V came to 7 bases and at J to 5 bases, leaving 10 bases not matched to a gene. Germline V lookup: CDR1 SNHLY, CDR2 FYNNEI. CDR3: CASKHPGQGTETQYF. CDR3 sequence (DNA): TGTGCCAGCAAGCACCCGGGACAGGGGACGGAGACCCAGTACTTC.

The sample holds many counts of this clonotype. The rearrangement links TRBV27 to TRBJ2-5; no firm D call. The CDR3 is 13 amino acids. The germline V gene encodes CDR1 MNHEY and CDR2 SMNVEV (reference sequence). V gave up 3 bases and J gave up 5 bases, with 10 bases separating them. CDR3 protein: CASSFSLLETQYF. In nucleotides, the CDR3 is TGTGCCAGCAGTTTTAGCTTGCTGGAGACCCAGTACTTC.